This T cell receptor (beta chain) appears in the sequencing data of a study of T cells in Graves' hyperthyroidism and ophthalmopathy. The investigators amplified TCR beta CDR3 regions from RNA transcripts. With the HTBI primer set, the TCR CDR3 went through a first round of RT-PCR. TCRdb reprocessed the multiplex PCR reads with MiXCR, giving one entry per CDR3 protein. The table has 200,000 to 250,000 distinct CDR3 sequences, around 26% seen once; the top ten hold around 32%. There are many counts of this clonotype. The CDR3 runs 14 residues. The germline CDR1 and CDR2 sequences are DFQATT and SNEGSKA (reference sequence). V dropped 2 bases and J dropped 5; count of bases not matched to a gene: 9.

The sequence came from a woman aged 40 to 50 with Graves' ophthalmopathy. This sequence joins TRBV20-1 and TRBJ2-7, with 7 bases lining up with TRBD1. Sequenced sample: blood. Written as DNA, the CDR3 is TGCAGTGCTAGATTGACAGGGCGCCAGAACGAGCAGTACTTC. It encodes CSARLTGRQNEQYF.